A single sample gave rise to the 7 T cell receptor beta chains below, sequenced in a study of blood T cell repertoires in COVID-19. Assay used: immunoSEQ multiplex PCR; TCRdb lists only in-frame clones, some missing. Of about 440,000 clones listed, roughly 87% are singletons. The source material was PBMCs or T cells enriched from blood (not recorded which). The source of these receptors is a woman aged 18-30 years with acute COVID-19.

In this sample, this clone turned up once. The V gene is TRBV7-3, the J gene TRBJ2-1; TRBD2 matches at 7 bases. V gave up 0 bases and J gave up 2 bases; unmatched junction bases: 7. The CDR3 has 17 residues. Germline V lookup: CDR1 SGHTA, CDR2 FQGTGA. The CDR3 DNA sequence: TGTGCCAGCAGCTTAACCCCCCCCGGGGGGACCTACAATGAGCAGTTCTTC. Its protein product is CASSLTPPGGTYNEQFF. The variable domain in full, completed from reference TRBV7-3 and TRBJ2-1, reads GAGVSQTPSNKVTEKGKYVELRCDPISGHTALYWYRQSLGQGPEFLIYFQGTGAADDSGLPNDRFFAVRPEGSVSTLKIQRTERGDSAVYLCASSLTPPGGTYNEQFFGPGTRLTVL.

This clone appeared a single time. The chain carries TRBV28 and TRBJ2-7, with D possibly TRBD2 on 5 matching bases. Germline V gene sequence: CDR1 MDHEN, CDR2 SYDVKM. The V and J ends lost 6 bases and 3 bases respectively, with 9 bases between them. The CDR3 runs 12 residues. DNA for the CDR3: TGTGCCAGCAGGAGGGTGGGCTACGAGCAGTACTTC. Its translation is CASRRVGYEQYF.

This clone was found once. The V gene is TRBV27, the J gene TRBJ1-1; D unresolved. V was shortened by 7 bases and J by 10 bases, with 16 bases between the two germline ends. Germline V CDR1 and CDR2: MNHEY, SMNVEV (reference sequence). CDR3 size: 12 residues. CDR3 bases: TGTGCCAGCATCAAAGGAGGTAGGATAGCTTTCTTT. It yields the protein CASIKGGRIAFF.

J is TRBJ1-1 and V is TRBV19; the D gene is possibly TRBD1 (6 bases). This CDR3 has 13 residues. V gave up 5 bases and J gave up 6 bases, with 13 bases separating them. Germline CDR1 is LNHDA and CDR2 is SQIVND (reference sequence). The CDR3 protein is CASSAQGDPEAFF. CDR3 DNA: TGTGCCAGTAGTGCACAGGGAGATCCTGAAGCTTTCTTT.

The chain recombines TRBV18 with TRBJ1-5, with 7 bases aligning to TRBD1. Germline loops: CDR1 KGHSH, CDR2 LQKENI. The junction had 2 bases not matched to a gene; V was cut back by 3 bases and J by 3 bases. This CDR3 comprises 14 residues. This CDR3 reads CASSPGQTNQPQHF. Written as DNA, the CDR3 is TGTGCCAGCTCACCGGGACAGACCAATCAGCCCCAGCATTTT. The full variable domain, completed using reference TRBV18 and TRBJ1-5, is NAGVMQNPRHLVRRRGQEARLRCSPMKGHSHVYWYRQLPEEGLKFMVYLQKENIIDESGMPKERFSAEFPKEGPSILRIQQVVRGDSAAYFCASSPGQTNQPQHFGDGTRLSIL.

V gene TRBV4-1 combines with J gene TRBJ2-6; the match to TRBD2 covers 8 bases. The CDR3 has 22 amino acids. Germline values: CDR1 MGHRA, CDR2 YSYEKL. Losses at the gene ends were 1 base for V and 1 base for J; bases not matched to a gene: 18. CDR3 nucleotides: TGCGCCAGCAGCCAAGGACCGGGGGGGGCTAGCGGAACGCTTTCTGGGGCCAACGTCCTGACTTTC. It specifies CASSQGPGGASGTLSGANVLTF.

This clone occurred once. CDR3 sequence: CASRPQAGELFF. DNA for the CDR3: TGTGCCAGCAGGCCTCAGGCCGGGGAGCTGTTTTTT. The chain uses TRBV6-5 and TRBJ2-2; D unresolved. This CDR3 spans 12 amino acids. Trimming removed 6 bases at V and 6 bases at J, with 8 bases between. Germline values: CDR1 MNHEY, CDR2 SVGAGI.